The rows below give T cell receptor beta chains drawn from one sample of a study of molecular identifiers for immune sequencing clone quantification. One entry per CDR3 protein results from TCRdb running MiXCR on the PCR reads. Here the sample spans 60,000 to 70,000 distinct CDR3 sequences, around 18% being singletons. Material: naive CD8+ T cells from blood, with Jurkat cell RNA spiked in. These receptors came from a human donor in good health. Some libraries in this study had Jurkat cell RNA spiked in. The CDR3 runs from the conserved cysteine through the conserved F or W. A D gene is named only where the DNA matches it firmly. Expanded clones are given a class, and other clones once, few, many or no size at all.

>TRBD2|many|TRBV6-5|TRBJ2-7
CASSYRGPGTSGPGYEQYF
TGTGCCAGCAGCTACAGGGGTCCCGGGACTAGCGGGCCGGGCTACGAGCAGTACTTC
>.|many|TRBV21-1|TRBJ1-1
CASGHWILGTEAFF
TGTGCCAGCGGACACTGGATCCTGGGGACTGAAGCTTTCTTT
>.|many|TRBV24-1|TRBJ2-5
CATRGTGQETQYF
TGTGCCACCAGGGGGACCGGACAAGAGACCCAGTACTTC
>.|many|TRBV19|TRBJ2-3
CASSEVVGDTQYF
TGTGCCAGTAGTGAGGTGGTTGGGGATACGCAGTATTTT
>.|many|TRBV7-6|TRBJ2-2
CASSLLPGKANTGELFF
TGTGCCAGCAGCCTACTCCCGGGGAAGGCGAACACCGGGGAGCTGTTTTTT
>TRBD2|many|TRBV11-2|TRBJ2-5
CASSSRTSSGTQYF
TGTGCCAGCAGCTCGCGGACTAGCTCGGGGACCCAGTACTTC
>.|many|TRBV7-9|TRBJ1-2
CASSLPGGNYGYTF
TGTGCCAGCAGCTTACCAGGCGGTAACTATGGCTACACCTTC
>TRBD2|few|TRBV7-2|TRBJ2-1
CASSFSGGPYEQFF
TGTGCCAGCAGCTTTTCGGGAGGGCCCTATGAGCAGTTCTTC
>.|many|TRBV29-1|TRBJ2-7
CSGDFGGRCQGPNFSYEQYF
TGCAGCGGGGATTTTGGAGGTCGGTGCCAGGGGCCCAATTTCTCCTACGAGCAGTACTTC
>.|many|TRBV14|TRBJ1-2
CASSQLGTESYGYTF
TGTGCCAGCAGCCAATTGGGAACAGAGTCCTATGGCTACACCTTC
>TRBD2|many|TRBV5-1|TRBJ2-3
CASSPGLARTDTQYF
TGCGCCAGCAGCCCGGGACTAGCGCGCACAGATACGCAGTATTTT
>.|many|TRBV30|TRBJ2-1
CAWGDGNEQFF
TGTGCCTGGGGCGACGGCAATGAGCAGTTCTTC
>TRBD2|many|TRBV28|TRBJ2-5
CASSPGLAEQETQYF
TGTGCCAGCAGCCCTGGACTAGCGGAACAAGAGACCCAGTACTTC
>.|.|TRBV27|TRBJ1-1
CASSPIITTANTEAFF
TGTGCCAGCAGTCCAATAATAACGACAGCAAACACTGAAGCTTTCTTT
>TRBD1|many|TRBV7-8|TRBJ2-7
CASSSRTGPGYEQYF
TGTGCCAGCAGCTCCCGGACAGGTCCCGGGTACGAGCAGTACTTC
>TRBD2|.|TRBV12-3/TRBV12-4|TRBJ2-1
CASSLAGGVNEQFF
TGTGCCAGCAGTTTAGCGGGAGGGGTTAATGAGCAGTTCTTC
>TRBD2|few|TRBV13|TRBJ2-3
CASSLGLAGDTQYF
TGTGCCAGCAGCTTAGGACTAGCGGGAGATACGCAGTATTTT
>.|many|TRBV7-9|TRBJ2-7
CASSPGTPYEQYF
TGTGCCAGCAGCCCCGGTACGCCGTACGAGCAGTACTTC
>.|many|TRBV4-1|TRBJ2-7
CASSPVGRGTYEQYF
TGCGCCAGCAGCCCCGTTGGACGTGGAACCTACGAGCAGTACTTC
>.|many|TRBV11-2|TRBJ2-1
CASSLGNEQFF
TGTGCCAGCAGCTTAGGAAATGAGCAGTTCTTC
>TRBD1|.|TRBV6-2/TRBV6-3|TRBJ2-5
CASSYGVTGQNQETQYF
TGTGCCAGCAGTTACGGCGTGACGGGACAGAACCAAGAGACCCAGTACTTC
>TRBD2|medium-sized|TRBV20-1|TRBJ2-7
CSARTRSSLVGGPYEQYF
TGCAGTGCTAGGACCCGTTCCTCTTTAGTGGGAGGGCCCTACGAGCAGTACTTC
>.|many|TRBV7-9|TRBJ2-5
CASSLVGAGETQYF
TGTGCCAGCAGCTTAGTCGGTGCAGGAGAGACCCAGTACTTC
>TRBD1|many|TRBV27|TRBJ1-1
CASSLLLPQGGTEAFF
TGTGCCAGCAGTTTACTACTCCCTCAGGGGGGCACTGAAGCTTTCTTT